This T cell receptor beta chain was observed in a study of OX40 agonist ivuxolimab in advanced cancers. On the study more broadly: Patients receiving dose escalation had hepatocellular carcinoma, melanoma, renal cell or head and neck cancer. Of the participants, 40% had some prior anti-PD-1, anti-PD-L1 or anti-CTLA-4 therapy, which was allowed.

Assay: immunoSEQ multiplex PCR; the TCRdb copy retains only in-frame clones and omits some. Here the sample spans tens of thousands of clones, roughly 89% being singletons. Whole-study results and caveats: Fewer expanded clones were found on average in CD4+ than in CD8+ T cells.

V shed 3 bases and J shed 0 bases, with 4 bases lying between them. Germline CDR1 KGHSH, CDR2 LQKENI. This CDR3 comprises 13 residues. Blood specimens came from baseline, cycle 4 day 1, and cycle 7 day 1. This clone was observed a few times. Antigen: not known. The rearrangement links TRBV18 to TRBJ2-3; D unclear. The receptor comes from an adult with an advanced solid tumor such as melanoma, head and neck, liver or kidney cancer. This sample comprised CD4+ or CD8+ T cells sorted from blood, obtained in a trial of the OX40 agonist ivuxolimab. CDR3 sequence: CASSPSSTDTQYF. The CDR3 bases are TGTGCCAGCTCACCTTCTAGCACAGATACGCAGTATTTT.